The entry below describes one T cell receptor (beta chain). This sample was taken from a study of OX40 agonist ivuxolimab in advanced cancers. The assay was immunoSEQ multiplex PCR, and TCRdb's table has in-frame clones only and misses some. The sample includes some 43,000 clones, around 86% of them seen just once. The TCR comes from an adult with an advanced solid tumor such as melanoma, head and neck, liver or kidney cancer. This specimen was CD4+ or CD8+ T cells sorted from blood, taken in a trial of the OX40 agonist ivuxolimab.

The CDR3 reads CASSLRRLAGPQDTQYF. The DNA of the CDR3 is TGTGCCAGCAGCTTAAGAAGACTAGCGGGGCCCCAGGATACGCAGTATTTT. The chain has TRBV7-8 and TRBJ2-3, with 11 bases aligning to TRBD2. The germline gives CDR1 SGHVS, CDR2 FQNEAQ. This CDR3 has 17 amino acids. J gave up 6 bases and V 2 bases, and 10 bases lay outside the gene matches.